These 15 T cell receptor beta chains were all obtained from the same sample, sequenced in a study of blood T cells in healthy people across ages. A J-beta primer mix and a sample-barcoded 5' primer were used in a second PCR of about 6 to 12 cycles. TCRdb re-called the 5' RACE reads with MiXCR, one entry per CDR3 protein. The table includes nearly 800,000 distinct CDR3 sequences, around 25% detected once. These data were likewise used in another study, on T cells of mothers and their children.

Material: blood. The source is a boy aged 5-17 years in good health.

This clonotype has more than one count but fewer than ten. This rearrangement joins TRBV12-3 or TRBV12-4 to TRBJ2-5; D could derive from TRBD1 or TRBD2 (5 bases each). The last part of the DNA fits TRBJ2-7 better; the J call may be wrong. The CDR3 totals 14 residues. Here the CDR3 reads CASSFWGNTYEQYF. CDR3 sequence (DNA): TGTGCCAGCAGTTTTTGGGGGAACACCTACGAGCAGTACTTC.

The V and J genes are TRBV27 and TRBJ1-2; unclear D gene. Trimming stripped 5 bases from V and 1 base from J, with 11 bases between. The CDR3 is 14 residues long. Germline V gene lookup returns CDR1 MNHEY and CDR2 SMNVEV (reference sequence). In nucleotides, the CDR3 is TGTGCCAGCAGTGTACATCCCTTTAACTATGGCTACACCTTC. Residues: CASSVHPFNYGYTF.

The DNA for the CDR3 is TGTGCCAGCAGCGCGACAGACTACTACGAGCAGTACTTC. Translation gives CASSATDYYEQYF. The chain carries TRBV14 and TRBJ2-7; tentatively, D is TRBD1 or TRBD2 (5 bases each). Trimming pared 5 bases from V and 3 bases from J, leaving 11 bases between. Germline loops: CDR1 SGHDN, CDR2 FVKESK. This CDR3 region has 13 residues.

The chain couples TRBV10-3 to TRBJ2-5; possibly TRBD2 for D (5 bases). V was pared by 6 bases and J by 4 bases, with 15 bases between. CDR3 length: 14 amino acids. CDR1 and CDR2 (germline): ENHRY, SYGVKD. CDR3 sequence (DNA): TGTGCCATCAGCGTCGACTGGGCGGGAGAGACCCAGTACTTC. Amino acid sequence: CAISVDWAGETQYF.

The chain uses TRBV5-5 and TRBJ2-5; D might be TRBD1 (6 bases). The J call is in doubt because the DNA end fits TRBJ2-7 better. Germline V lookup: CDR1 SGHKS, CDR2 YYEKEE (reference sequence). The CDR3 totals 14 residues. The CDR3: CASSPGHGSYEQYF. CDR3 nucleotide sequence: TGTGCCAGCAGTCCGGGACATGGCTCCTACGAGCAGTACTTC.

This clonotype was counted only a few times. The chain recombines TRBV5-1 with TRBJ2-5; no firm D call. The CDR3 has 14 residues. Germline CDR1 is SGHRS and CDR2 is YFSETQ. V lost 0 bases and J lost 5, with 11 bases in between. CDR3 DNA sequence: TGCGCCAGCAGCTTGGTTCGAGGCAGCGAGACCCAGTACTTC. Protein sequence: CASSLVRGSETQYF.

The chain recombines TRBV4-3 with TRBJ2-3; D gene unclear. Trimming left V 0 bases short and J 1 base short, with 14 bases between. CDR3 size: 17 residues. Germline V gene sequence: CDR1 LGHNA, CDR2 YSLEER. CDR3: CASSQDKMAFGTDTQYF. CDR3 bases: TGCGCCAGCAGCCAAGATAAAATGGCATTCGGCACAGATACGCAGTATTTT.

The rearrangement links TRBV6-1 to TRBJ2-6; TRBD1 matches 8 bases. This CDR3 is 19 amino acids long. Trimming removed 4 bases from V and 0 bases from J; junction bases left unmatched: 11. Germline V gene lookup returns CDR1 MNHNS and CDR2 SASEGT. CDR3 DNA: TGTGCCAGCAGTGCCCAGACAGGGGACACTTTCTCTGGGGCCAACGTCCTGACTTTC. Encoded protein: CASSAQTGDTFSGANVLTF.

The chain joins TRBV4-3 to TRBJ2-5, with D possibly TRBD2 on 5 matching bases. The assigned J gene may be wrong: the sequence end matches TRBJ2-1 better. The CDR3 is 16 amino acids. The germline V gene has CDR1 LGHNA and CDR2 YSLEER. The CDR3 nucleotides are TGCGCCAGCAGCCAAGATCAATGGCTAGCTTCGGGTGAGCAGTTCTTC. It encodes CASSQDQWLASGEQFF.

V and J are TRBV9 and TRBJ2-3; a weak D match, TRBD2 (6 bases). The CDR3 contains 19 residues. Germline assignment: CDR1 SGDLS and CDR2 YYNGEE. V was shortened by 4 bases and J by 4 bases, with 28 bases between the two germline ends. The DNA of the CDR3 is TGTGCCAGCAGCCCAGCTTGGGCCCGAGGGGAGGTTGTTCCAGATACGCAGTATTTT. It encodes CASSPAWARGEVVPDTQYF.

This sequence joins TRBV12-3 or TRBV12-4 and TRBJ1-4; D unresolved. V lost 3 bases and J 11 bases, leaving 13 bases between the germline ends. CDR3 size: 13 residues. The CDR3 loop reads CASSFSGNPKLFF. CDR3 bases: TGTGCCAGCAGTTTTTCCGGAAACCCGAAACTGTTTTTT.

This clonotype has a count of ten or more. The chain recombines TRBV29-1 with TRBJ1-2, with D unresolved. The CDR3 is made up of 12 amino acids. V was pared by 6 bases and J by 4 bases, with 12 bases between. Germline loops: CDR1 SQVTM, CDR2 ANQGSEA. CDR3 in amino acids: CSVWTSVYGYTF. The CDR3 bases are TGCAGCGTGTGGACGTCGGTCTATGGCTACACCTTC.

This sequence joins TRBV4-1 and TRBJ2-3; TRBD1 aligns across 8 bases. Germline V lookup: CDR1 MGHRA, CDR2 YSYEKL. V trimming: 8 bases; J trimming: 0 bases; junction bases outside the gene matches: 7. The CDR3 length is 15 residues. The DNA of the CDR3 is TGCGCCAGCGGACAGGGATTCACTAGCACAGATACGCAGTATTTT. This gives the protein CASGQGFTSTDTQYF.

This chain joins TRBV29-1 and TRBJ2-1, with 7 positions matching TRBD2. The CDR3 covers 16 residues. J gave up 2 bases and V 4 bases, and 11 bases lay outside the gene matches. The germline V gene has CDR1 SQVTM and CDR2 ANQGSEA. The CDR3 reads CSVGVIGGTTYNEQFF. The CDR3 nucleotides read TGCAGCGTTGGGGTGATTGGCGGGACTACCTACAATGAGCAGTTCTTC.

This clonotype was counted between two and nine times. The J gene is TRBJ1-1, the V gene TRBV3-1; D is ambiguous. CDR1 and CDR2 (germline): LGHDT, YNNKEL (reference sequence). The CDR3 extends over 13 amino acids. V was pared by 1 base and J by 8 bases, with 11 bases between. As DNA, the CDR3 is TGTGCCAGCAGCCAAGGTGGTGGACGGGAAGCTTTCTTT. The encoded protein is CASSQGGGREAFF.